Presented here are 31 T cell receptor beta chains from one specimen sequenced in a study of response to subunit inactivated influenza vaccine. TCRdb re-analysed the RT-PCR reads in MiXCR, keeping a single row per CDR3 protein. The sample carries about 150,000 distinct CDR3 sequences, over 8.5% recorded once. This sample comprised CD8+ T cells sorted from PBMCs, obtained less than 30 months after vaccination. The receptors derive from a man in his fifties or sixties who received an inactivated influenza vaccine.

This clonotype was picked up a small number of times. The V and J genes are TRBV5-5 and TRBJ1-1, with a weak D call TRBD1 (5 bases). Germline CDR1 and CDR2: SGHKS and YYEKEE (reference sequence). This CDR3 has 13 amino acids. Trimming left V 4 bases short and J 5 bases short, with 12 bases between. In nucleotides, the CDR3 is TGTGCCAGCAGCGTGGACATTTCAACTGAAGCTTTCTTT. Translating gives CASSVDISTEAFF.

V and J are TRBV7-8 and TRBJ1-5, with 9 nucleotides matching TRBD1. Germline V gene data show CDR1 as SGHVS and CDR2 as FQNEAQ. This CDR3 is 15 amino acids long. The V segment lost 5 bases and the J segment 7 bases; nucleotides outside the gene matches: 9. Here the CDR3 reads CASSDRGTRGQPQHF. CDR3 nucleotide sequence: TGTGCCAGCAGCGACAGGGGGACCAGGGGACAGCCCCAGCATTTT. Complete variable domain (other parts from reference TRBV7-8 and TRBJ1-5): GAGVSQSPRYKVAKRGQDVALRCDPISGHVSLFWYQQALGQGPEFLTYFQNEAQLDKSGLPSDRFFAERPEGSVSTLKIQRTQQEDSAVYLCASSDRGTRGQPQHFGDGTRLSIL.

There are many counts of this clonotype. The DNA for the CDR3 is TGCAGCGTTGCCGGGACAAATGAGCAGTTCTTC. Its translation: CSVAGTNEQFF. The rearrangement links TRBV29-1 to TRBJ2-1; D might be TRBD1 (6 bases). Germline loops: CDR1 SQVTM, CDR2 ANQGSEA. V lost 4 bases, J lost 7 bases, and 8 bases lay in between. This CDR3 region has 11 residues.

This clonotype has more than one count but fewer than ten. V usage is TRBV6-1 and J usage is TRBJ2-7; 8 bases map to TRBD1. CDR3 length: 14 amino acids. V lost 8 bases, J lost 3 bases, and 9 bases stayed unmatched. Germline CDR1 is MNHNS and CDR2 is SASEGT. The CDR3 coding sequence is TGTGCCAGCTACCGGGACAGGTTGGGCTACGAGCAGTACTTC. Its translation is CASYRDRLGYEQYF.

Judged by abundance, this clonotype is medium-sized. The chain links TRBV4-3 to TRBJ1-4, with D possibly being TRBD1 (6 bases). Germline CDR1 is LGHNA and CDR2 is YSLEER. This CDR3 is built from 15 residues. Trimming stripped 2 bases from V and 7 bases from J, with 14 bases between. The CDR3 region is CASSQYRVGSEKLFF. CDR3 DNA sequence: TGCGCCAGCAGCCAATACAGGGTTGGGAGTGAAAAACTGTTTTTT.

This clonotype was observed at least ten times. This chain joins TRBV29-1 and TRBJ2-3; D not certain. Germline CDR1 reads SQVTM; CDR2 reads ANQGSEA. V lost 4 bases to trimming and J lost 3 bases, with 8 bases between them. CDR3 length: 12 residues. CDR3 region: CSVGPETDTQYF. CDR3 nucleotides: TGCAGCGTTGGCCCGGAGACAGATACGCAGTATTTT.

This clonotype was seen repeatedly, ten times or more. The rearrangement links TRBV7-7 to TRBJ2-2; 9 positions match TRBD1. This CDR3 has 18 residues. CDR1 and CDR2 (germline): SSHAT, FNYEAQ (reference sequence). Unmatched junction bases numbered 17, after V lost 5 bases and J lost 7 bases. The CDR3 here is CASSPRIQGAGKGGELFF. DNA for the CDR3: TGTGCCAGCAGCCCCCGGATACAGGGGGCGGGGAAAGGCGGGGAGCTGTTTTTT.

This clonotype was seen repeatedly, ten times or more. The rearrangement uses TRBV4-1 and TRBJ2-7; perhaps TRBD1 as D (6 bases). The germline V and J ends were trimmed by 1 base and 4 bases, with 11 bases remaining between them. The CDR3 contains 14 residues. CDR1 and CDR2 (germline): MGHRA, YSYEKL. The CDR3 protein is CASSQAQGLYEQYF. The CDR3 DNA is TGCGCCAGCAGCCAAGCACAGGGTCTGTACGAGCAGTACTTC.

The DNA for the CDR3 is TGTGCCAGCAGTTCGCCGGGACAGGGGCCCACCGGGGAGCTGTTTTTT. This translates into CASSSPGQGPTGELFF. This chain joins TRBV7-9 and TRBJ2-2; 10 nucleotides align to TRBD1. V was clipped by 6 bases and J by 4 bases; unmatched bases: 8. The CDR3 is made up of 16 amino acids. Germline CDR1 SEHNR, CDR2 FQNEAQ (reference sequence).

This clonotype was seen only a few times. DNA of the CDR3: TGTGCCAGCAGCTTGGGGGGCCTTATGAACACTGAAGCTTTCTTT. This gives the protein CASSLGGLMNTEAFF. The chain joins TRBV7-2 to TRBJ1-1; the D gene is possibly TRBD1 (6 bases). With 3 bases removed from V and 0 bases from J, the gap between germline ends came to 11 bases. The CDR3 spans 15 residues. Germline CDR1 and CDR2: SGHTA and FQGNSA.

This clonotype has a count of ten or more. The rearrangement joins TRBV27 to TRBJ1-1; D not certain. The CDR3 consists of 13 residues. Looked up from germline, CDR1 is MNHEY and CDR2 is SMNVEV (reference sequence). Trimming shortened V by 5 bases and J by 5 bases, and 12 bases separated the two germline ends. For the CDR3, the DNA is TGTGCCAGCAGTCTCGGGAGGGTAACTGAAGCTTTCTTT. It codes for CASSLGRVTEAFF.

In this sample, this clonotype turned up a few times. The V and J genes are TRBV10-2 and TRBJ1-4; D may be TRBD1 (5 bases). V was shortened by 6 bases and J by 0 bases, with 11 bases between the two germline ends. The CDR3 has 15 residues. The germline CDR1 and CDR2 sequences are WSHSY and SAAADI. CDR3 region: CASRQTDATNEKLFF. Here the CDR3 DNA reads TGCGCCAGCAGACAGACAGATGCAACTAATGAAAAACTGTTTTTT.

The chain combines TRBV9 with TRBJ2-1; no firm D call. The CDR3 length is 12 residues. Trimming shortened V by 4 bases and J by 8 bases, and 10 bases separated the two germline ends. The germline CDR1 and CDR2 sequences are SGDLS and YYNGEE. CDR3 coding DNA: TGTGCCAGCAGCCCCACCGGTGATGAGCAGTTCTTC. As protein: CASSPTGDEQFF.

The chain employs TRBV5-1 and TRBJ2-1; D not certain. CDR1 and CDR2 from the germline V gene are SGHRS and YFSETQ. The V end lost 2 bases, the J end lost 9 bases, and 12 bases lay between the germline ends. The CDR3 contains 13 residues. CDR3 loop: CASSFTSSIEQFF. CDR3 DNA: TGCGCCAGCAGCTTTACGAGCAGCATTGAGCAGTTCTTC.

The genes are TRBV2 and TRBJ1-1; D uncertain. Germline CDR1 is SNHLY and CDR2 is FYNNEI. This CDR3 has 13 amino acids. Trimming cost V 4 bases and J 7 bases, with 13 bases left between them. CDR3 loop: CASSVYSPDEAFF. The CDR3 DNA reads TGTGCCAGCAGTGTCTACAGCCCAGATGAAGCTTTCTTT. The variable domain in full, completed from reference TRBV2 and TRBJ1-1, reads EPEVTQTPSHQVTQMGQEVILRCVPISNHLYFYWYRQILGQKVEFLVSFYNNEISEKSEIFDDQFSVERPDGSNFTLKIRSTKLEDSAMYFCASSVYSPDEAFFGQGTRLTVV.

The chain links TRBV20-1 to TRBJ2-2, with TRBD2 identical over 13 bases. Germline CDR1 and CDR2: DFQATT and SNEGSKA (reference sequence). The CDR3 is 16 residues long. With 5 bases clipped from V and 5 bases from J, the junction kept 8 bases outside the gene matches. The CDR3 here is CSAPRGLAGQTGELFF. CDR3 nucleotide sequence: TGCAGTGCTCCCCGGGGACTAGCGGGACAAACCGGGGAGCTGTTTTTT.

This CDR3 is CASSQTSSYEQYF. In nucleotides, the CDR3 is TGTGCCAGCAGTCAGACTAGCAGCTACGAGCAGTACTTC. The V and J genes are TRBV28 and TRBJ2-7; 7 nucleotides align to TRBD2. V was clipped by 5 bases and J by 3 bases; unmatched bases: 4. Germline V gives CDR1 MDHEN, CDR2 SYDVKM. This CDR3 is built from 13 residues.

This clonotype was seen a handful of times. The V call is TRBV28, the J call TRBJ2-7, with TRBD2 as a possible D gene (6 bases). The CDR3 contains 13 residues. Trimming pared 5 bases from V and 5 bases from J, leaving 13 bases between. Germline lookup yields CDR1 MDHEN and CDR2 SYDVKM. The CDR3 nucleotides read TGTGCCAGCAGTGGGGGGTCCGCCGACGAGCAGTACTTC. Translated: CASSGGSADEQYF.

V and J are TRBV28 and TRBJ1-5; no reliable D call. The germline gives CDR1 MDHEN, CDR2 SYDVKM. The CDR3 runs 14 residues. Trimming pared 1 base from V and 4 bases from J, leaving 8 bases between. CDR3 in amino acids: CASSLFRMNQPQHF. The CDR3, as DNA: TGTGCCAGCAGTTTATTTCGGATGAATCAGCCCCAGCATTTT.

This clonotype was picked up a small number of times. The J gene is TRBJ2-3, the V gene TRBV28; D not resolved. Per the germline V gene, CDR1 is MDHEN and CDR2 is SYDVKM. V gave up 6 bases and J gave up 1 base, with 14 bases separating them. This CDR3 region has 15 residues. CDR3 DNA sequence: TGTGCCAGCAGCCCCGGTCCTAGACGCACAGATACGCAGTATTTT. It is translated as CASSPGPRRTDTQYF.

This rearrangement joins TRBV7-8 to TRBJ2-7; tentative D call: TRBD2 (6 bases). V lost 5 bases, J lost 7 bases, and 18 bases lay in between. This CDR3 is 14 amino acids long. CDR1 and CDR2 (germline): SGHVS, FQNEAQ. CDR3 nucleotides: TGTGCCAGCAGCCAGAGGTGGGGGGTGGGAGAGCAGTACTTC. Its translation is CASSQRWGVGEQYF.

This clonotype was seen only a few times. The chain carries TRBV13 and TRBJ2-7, with 9 bases matching TRBD2. Trimming took 5 bases from V and 0 from J; bases not matched to a gene: 5. Germline CDR1 reads PRHDT; CDR2 reads FYEKMQ (reference sequence). This CDR3 is built from 15 residues. CDR3 nucleotides: TGTGCCAGCAGCAAGGGACTAGCAGTCTCCTACGAGCAGTACTTC. Translating gives CASSKGLAVSYEQYF. The full variable domain, completed using reference TRBV13 and TRBJ2-7, is AAGVIQSPRHLIKEKRETATLKCYPIPRHDTVYWYQQGPGQDPQFLISFYEKMQSDKGSIPDRFSAQQFSDYHSELNMSSLELGDSALYFCASSKGLAVSYEQYFGPGTRLTVT.

This clonotype occurred many times. The chain couples TRBV4-1 to TRBJ2-3, with D unclear. Germline V gene sequence: CDR1 MGHRA, CDR2 YSYEKL. Trimming stripped 8 bases from V and 0 bases from J, with 9 bases between. The CDR3 length is 13 residues. CDR3 DNA: TGCGCCAGCCGACGTGGGAGCACAGATACGCAGTATTTT. Translation gives CASRRGSTDTQYF.

This clonotype was detected many times. The J gene is TRBJ2-1, the V gene TRBV27; 12 bases are a match to TRBD2. Germline CDR1 MNHEY, CDR2 SMNVEV (reference sequence). This CDR3 has 14 residues. Trimming at V came to 3 bases and at J to 7 bases, leaving 1 base not matched to a gene. CDR3 in DNA: TGTGCCAGCAGTTTGGGGACTAGCGGGAATGAGCAGTTCTTC. As protein: CASSLGTSGNEQFF.

This clonotype was seen at least ten times. V and J are TRBV5-1 and TRBJ1-2; D is unclear. The CDR3 has 15 amino acids. Trimming took 0 bases from V and 0 from J, leaving 9 bases between them. Germline CDR1 reads SGHRS; CDR2 reads YFSETQ. CDR3 protein: CASSLADGANYGYTF. The CDR3 region has the DNA TGCGCCAGCAGCTTGGCCGACGGAGCTAACTATGGCTACACCTTC.

The chain joins TRBV7-9 to TRBJ1-4; a possible D gene is TRBD1 (5 bases). This CDR3 spans 14 amino acids. Germline V gene lookup returns CDR1 SEHNR and CDR2 FQNEAQ (reference sequence). Trimming took off 8 bases at V and 0 bases at J, with 10 bases between the two ends. The CDR3 region is CASGAEATNEKLFF. In DNA, the CDR3 is TGTGCCAGCGGGGCAGAGGCAACTAATGAAAAACTGTTTTTT.

The chain links TRBV4-1 to TRBJ1-3, with 7 bases aligning to TRBD1. The CDR3 is 13 amino acids. V lost 4 bases to trimming and J lost 4 bases; unmatched junction nucleotides: 1. In germline, CDR1 is MGHRA, CDR2 YSYEKL. In DNA, the CDR3 is TGCGCCAGCAGCCCGGACAGGGGAAACACCATATATTTT. This translates into CASSPDRGNTIYF.

This clonotype was seen more than once but under ten times. The V call is TRBV4-3, the J call TRBJ2-7; possible D gene TRBD2, 6 bases. Trimming pared 0 bases from V and 6 bases from J, leaving 15 bases between. From germline, CDR1 is LGHNA and CDR2 YSLEER. The length of the CDR3 is 15 residues. The CDR3 reads CASSQEVGGLGEQYF. The CDR3 coding sequence is TGCGCCAGCAGCCAAGAAGTGGGGGGTCTGGGCGAGCAGTACTTC.

This chain uses TRBV19 with TRBJ1-4; 7 nucleotides agree with TRBD1. CDR1 LNHDA and CDR2 SQIVND come from the germline V gene (reference sequence). The length of the CDR3 is 17 residues. Trimming took 6 bases from V and 0 from J; bases not matched to a gene: 10. The DNA of the CDR3 is TGTGCCAGTAGCGGACCGGGACAGCGTGCAACTAATGAAAAACTGTTTTTT. It specifies CASSGPGQRATNEKLFF.

This clonotype was detected only once. The chain has TRBV5-1 and TRBJ1-1, with 11 nucleotides matching TRBD1. Germline V CDR1 and CDR2: SGHRS, YFSETQ. Germline trimming cut 2 bases from V and 3 bases from J; bases unmatched to any gene: 9. The CDR3 covers 17 residues. The CDR3 sequence: CASSFGQGALRDTEAFF. As DNA, the CDR3 is TGCGCCAGCAGCTTCGGACAGGGGGCGTTGAGGGACACTGAAGCTTTCTTT.

The chain carries TRBV27 and TRBJ2-3, with TRBD2 matching over 9 bases. Unmatched junction bases numbered 5, after V lost 5 bases and J lost 2 bases. The V gene's germline CDR1 is MNHEY and CDR2 SMNVEV (reference sequence). The CDR3 has 15 residues. The CDR3 loop reads CASSTGTSHTDTQYF. CDR3 nucleotides: TGTGCCAGCAGTACCGGGACTAGCCACACAGATACGCAGTATTTT.